This T cell receptor (beta chain) was recorded in a study of blood T cell repertoires in COVID-19. Germline values: CDR1 MNHNY, CDR2 SVGAGI (reference sequence). The CDR3 runs 16 residues. Trimming removed 6 bases from V and 3 bases from J, with 18 bases in between. Clones were read by immunoSEQ multiplex PCR, and TCRdb kept only the in-frame ones, dropping some. The table lists roughly 670,000 clones, 90% of them singletons. This receptor was identified in a young woman with acute or convalescent COVID-19. This sequence joins TRBV6-6 and TRBJ1-3, with D possibly TRBD1 on 6 matching bases. The sequencing input was peripheral blood. In DNA form, the CDR3 reads TGTGCCAGCAGCCTCTCACGGGGGGCGGGTGGAAACACCATATATTTT. As protein: CASSLSRGAGGNTIYF.